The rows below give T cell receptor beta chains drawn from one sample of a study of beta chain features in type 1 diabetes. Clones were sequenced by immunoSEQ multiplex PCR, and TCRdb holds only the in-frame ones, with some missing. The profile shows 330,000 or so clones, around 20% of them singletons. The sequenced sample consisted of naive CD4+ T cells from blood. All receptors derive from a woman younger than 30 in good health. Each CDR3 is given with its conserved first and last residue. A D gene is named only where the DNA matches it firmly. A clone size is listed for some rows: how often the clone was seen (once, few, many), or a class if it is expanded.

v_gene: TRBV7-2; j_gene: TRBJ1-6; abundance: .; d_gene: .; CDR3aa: CASSLANNSPLHF; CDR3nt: TGTGCCAGCAGCTTAGCTAATAATTCACCCCTCCACTTT
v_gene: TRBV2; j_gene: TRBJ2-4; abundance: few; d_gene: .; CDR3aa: CASSVGGIQYF; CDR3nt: TGTGCCAGCAGTGTCGGTGGCATTCAGTACTTC
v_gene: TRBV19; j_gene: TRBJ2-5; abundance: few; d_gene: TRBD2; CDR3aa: CASSMGGRAETQYF; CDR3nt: TGTGCCAGTAGTATGGGCGGGAGAGCAGAGACCCAGTACTTC
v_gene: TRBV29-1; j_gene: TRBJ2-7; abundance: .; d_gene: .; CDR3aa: CSVNGEGGGVRREQYF; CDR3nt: TGCAGCGTTAACGGTGAGGGGGGGGGCGTAAGACGCGAGCAGTACTTC
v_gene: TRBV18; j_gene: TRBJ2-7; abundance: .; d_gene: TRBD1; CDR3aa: CASSPGQEAYEQYF; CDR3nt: TGTGCCAGCTCCCCGGGACAGGAGGCCTACGAGCAGTACTTC
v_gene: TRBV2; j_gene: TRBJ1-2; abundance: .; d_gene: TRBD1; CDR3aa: CANPGQGGGYTF; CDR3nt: TGTGCCAACCCGGGACAGGGTGGTGGCTACACCTTC
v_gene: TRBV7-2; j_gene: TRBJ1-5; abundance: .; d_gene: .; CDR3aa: CASSLDGRGLHF; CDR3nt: TGTGCCAGCAGCTTAGACGGACGGGGGTTGCATTTT
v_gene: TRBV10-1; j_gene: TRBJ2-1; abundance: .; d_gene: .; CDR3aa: CASGTGSSGEQFF; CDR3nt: TGCGCCAGCGGCACCGGGTCCTCAGGGGAGCAGTTCTTC
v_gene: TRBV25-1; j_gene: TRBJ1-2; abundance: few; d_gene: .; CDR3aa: CASTSGAAGYTF; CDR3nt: TGTGCCAGCACCTCAGGGGCGGCTGGCTACACCTTC
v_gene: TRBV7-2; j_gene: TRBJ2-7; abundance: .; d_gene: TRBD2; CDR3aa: CASTQRGVRYEQYF; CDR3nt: TGTGCCAGCACCCAGCGGGGGGTTAGGTACGAGCAGTACTTC
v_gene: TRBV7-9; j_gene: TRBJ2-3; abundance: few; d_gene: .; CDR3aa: CASSQRQDTQYF; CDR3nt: TGTGCCAGCAGCCAGAGGCAAGATACGCAGTATTTT
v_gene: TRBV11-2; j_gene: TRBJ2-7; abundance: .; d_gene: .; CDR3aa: CASSSVRGSESYEQYF; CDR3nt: TGTGCCAGCAGCTCCGTTAGGGGTTCCGAGTCCTACGAGCAGTACTTC
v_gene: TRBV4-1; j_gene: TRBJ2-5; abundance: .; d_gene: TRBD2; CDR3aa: CASSQRASGSQGQETQYF; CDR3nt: TGCGCCAGCAGCCAAAGGGCTAGCGGGAGCCAAGGCCAAGAGACCCAGTACTTC
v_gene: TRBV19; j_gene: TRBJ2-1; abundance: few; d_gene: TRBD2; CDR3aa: CASSTLAGGRDEQFF; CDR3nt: TGTGCCAGTAGTACTCTAGCGGGAGGCCGCGATGAGCAGTTCTTC
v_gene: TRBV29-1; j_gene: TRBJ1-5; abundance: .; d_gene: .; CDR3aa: CSAGPSGNQPQHF; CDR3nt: TGCAGCGCTGGGCCCTCCGGCAATCAGCCCCAGCATTTT